These 24 T cell receptor beta chains were sequenced from one sample in a study of T cell repertoires in cytomegalovirus infection. In TCRdb, the reads were re-called with MiXCR into one record per CDR3 protein. The sample contains 350,000 to 500,000 distinct CDR3 sequences, roughly 31% of which appear only once. Sequenced sample: PBMCs. All receptors derive from a human donor in good health (CMV status not recorded). Some clones in this sample may be carry-over from other donors' samples.

A few counts support this clonotype. The chain employs TRBV2 and TRBJ1-6, with D possibly matching TRBD1 (6 bases). V lost 5 bases and J lost 7, with 18 bases in between. The CDR3 length is 16 residues. The germline V gene encodes CDR1 SNHLY and CDR2 FYNNEI. CDR3 nucleotide sequence: TGTGCCAGCAGTAAAGACCTAACAGGGAGGAATTCACCCCTCCACTTT. This gives the protein CASSKDLTGRNSPLHF.

This clonotype was seen a handful of times. The chain couples TRBV10-3 to TRBJ2-7, with D possibly matching TRBD1 (6 bases). This CDR3 spans 15 amino acids. Germline CDR1 reads ENHRY; CDR2 reads SYGVKD. Trimming took off 4 bases at V and 0 bases at J, with 13 bases between the two ends. CDR3 coding DNA: TGTGCCATCAGTGTAAGGGGGACGGACTCCTACGAGCAGTACTTC. It is translated as CAISVRGTDSYEQYF.

V and J are TRBV7-8 and TRBJ2-3; perhaps TRBD2 as D (5 bases). The length of the CDR3 is 13 residues. The germline gives CDR1 SGHVS, CDR2 FQNEAQ. The V end was cut by 0 bases, the J end by 6 bases, with 7 bases between. CDR3 nucleotides: TGTGCCAGCAGCTTAGCGGAGGTGGATACGCAGTATTTT. Protein: CASSLAEVDTQYF.

This clonotype was seen just once. This chain connects TRBV7-2 to TRBJ1-5, with 7 bases aligning to TRBD1. The CDR3 has 16 residues. V was pared by 2 bases and J by 4 bases, with 8 bases of the junction left unmatched. Germline assignment: CDR1 SGHTA and CDR2 FQGNSA. CDR3 DNA: TGTGCCAGCAGCTTAACAGGGGTTAATGGTAATCAGCCCCAGCATTTT. Translated, it gives CASSLTGVNGNQPQHF.

The table lists this clonotype with many counts. The chain couples TRBV20-1 to TRBJ1-1; D unclear. Between the trimmed V and J ends, which lost 2 bases and 4 bases, there was a span of 11 bases. Germline CDR1 reads DFQATT; CDR2 reads SNEGSKA (reference sequence). The CDR3 is 13 amino acids. The CDR3 is CSARRATSTEAFF. The DNA of the CDR3 is TGCAGTGCTAGAAGGGCTACCTCCACTGAAGCTTTCTTT.

Many counts were recorded for this clonotype. This chain uses TRBV10-3 with TRBJ2-2, with 7 bases identical to TRBD2. The junction had 6 bases not matched to a gene; V was cut back by 0 bases and J by 5 bases. Looked up from germline, CDR1 is ENHRY and CDR2 is SYGVKD. The CDR3 loop spans 16 amino acids. The CDR3 sequence is CAISESPGGATGELFF. In DNA, the CDR3 is TGTGCCATCAGTGAGTCTCCGGGGGGAGCGACCGGGGAGCTGTTTTTT.

V is TRBV5-4 and J is TRBJ2-1; no clear D gene. The CDR3 length is 14 residues. The V gene's germline CDR1 is SGHNT and CDR2 YYREEE (reference sequence). With 0 bases removed from V and 6 bases from J, the gap between germline ends came to 10 bases. DNA for the CDR3: TGTGCCAGCAGCTTGGAGCCTAGTTCCAATGAGCAGTTCTTC. Its translation is CASSLEPSSNEQFF.

As DNA, the CDR3 is TGTGCCAGCAGCTCTTCGGACAGGGTCACAGATACGCAGTATTTT. Residues: CASSSSDRVTDTQYF. The V and J genes are TRBV5-6 and TRBJ2-3; 8 bases match TRBD1. Germline CDR1 SGHDT, CDR2 YYEEEE. The CDR3 contains 15 residues. Trimming took 3 bases from V and 2 from J; bases not matched to a gene: 5.

This clonotype was counted a few times. This sequence joins TRBV6-4 and TRBJ2-1; 9 bases align to TRBD2. The germline gives CDR1 MRHNA, CDR2 SNTAGT. Trimming cost V 3 bases and J 5 bases; bases outside gene matches: 5. There are 15 residues in the CDR3. The CDR3 sequence is CASSEAAGGHNEQFF. The CDR3 DNA reads as TGTGCCAGCAGTGAAGCAGCGGGGGGCCACAATGAGCAGTTCTTC.

This clonotype was seen only a few times. This sequence joins TRBV10-3 and TRBJ1-5; TRBD1 is a possible D gene (5 bases). The ends were cut back, 8 bases at V and 7 bases at J, with 18 bases in the middle. The CDR3 is made up of 14 amino acids. From germline, CDR1 is ENHRY and CDR2 SYGVKD. The CDR3 nucleotides are TGTGCCATCCGACCGGAGGGGTCTCAGCAGCCCCAGCATTTT. Encoded protein: CAIRPEGSQQPQHF.

V and J are TRBV19 and TRBJ1-1; possible D gene TRBD1, 6 bases. V lost 2 bases, J lost 1 base, and 14 bases lay in between. The CDR3 is 16 amino acids. Germline values: CDR1 LNHDA, CDR2 SQIVND (reference sequence). This CDR3 is CASSIQNRASNTEAFF. The CDR3 bases are TGTGCCAGTAGTATACAAAACAGGGCTTCGAACACTGAAGCTTTCTTT.

This clonotype was picked up a small number of times. J is TRBJ2-2 and V is TRBV2; maybe TRBD2 (6 bases). The germline CDR1 and CDR2 sequences are SNHLY and FYNNEI. Trimming cost V 3 bases and J 4 bases, with 12 bases left between them. The CDR3 is made up of 15 amino acids. CDR3: CASSDGTGSTGELFF. CDR3 nucleotide sequence: TGTGCCAGCAGTGATGGGACTGGCTCCACCGGGGAGCTGTTTTTT.

The chain recombines TRBV6-2 or TRBV6-3 with TRBJ1-5; TRBD1 might be the D (5 bases). Germline-derived CDR1 and CDR2 are MNHEY and SVGEGT. The CDR3 is 20 residues long. Trimming left V 2 bases short and J 3 bases short, with 26 bases between. The DNA for the CDR3 is TGTGCCAGCAGTTACAACCCCATGGGGGGGAAGAACCCTCCCAATCAGCCCCAGCATTTT. It is translated as CASSYNPMGGKNPPNQPQHF.

The J gene is TRBJ2-1, the V gene TRBV20-1; D is unresolved. CDR1 DFQATT and CDR2 SNEGSKA come from the germline V gene (reference sequence). The CDR3 has 15 amino acids. The V end lost 0 bases, the J end lost 8 bases, and 17 bases lay between the germline ends. The CDR3 loop reads CSARDKSPSVDEQFF. Written as DNA, the CDR3 is TGCAGTGCTAGAGATAAGTCCCCCTCGGTCGATGAGCAGTTCTTC.

To note about this clonotype: A much larger clone lies a single base off, so this may be a read error. The chain recombines TRBV4-1 with TRBJ2-1, with a weak D call TRBD2 (5 bases). Trimming removed 0 bases from V and 8 bases from J, with 17 bases in between. This CDR3 comprises 16 residues. Germline lookup yields CDR1 MGHRA and CDR2 YSYEKL. The CDR3 region is CASSQEASGLYYEQFF. Written as DNA, the CDR3 is TGCGCCAGCAGCCAAGAAGCCAGCGGCTTATACTATGAGCAGTTCTTC.

The chain combines TRBV12-3 or TRBV12-4 with TRBJ2-2; possibly TRBD2 for D (5 bases). The CDR3 is 12 amino acids. The germline V and J ends were trimmed by 4 bases and 11 bases, with 11 bases remaining between them. The DNA of the CDR3 is TGTGCCAGCAGTTCCATGGACTTAGAGCTGTTTTTT. Residues: CASSSMDLELFF.

This clonotype has only a few counts. The chain has TRBV19 and TRBJ2-7; TRBD1 is a possible D gene (6 bases). The CDR3 has 15 amino acids. Germline V CDR1 and CDR2: LNHDA, SQIVND (reference sequence). V shed 3 bases and J shed 2 bases, with 14 bases lying between them. The CDR3, as DNA: TGTGCCAGTAGTATCAAGGTAGCAGGGGCCTACGAGCAGTACTTC. This codes for CASSIKVAGAYEQYF.

The CDR3, as DNA: TGTGCCAGTACCACGGACAGACATAGGTCCTACGAGCAGTACTTC. Protein product: CASTTDRHRSYEQYF. The gene calls are TRBV6-2 or TRBV6-3 and TRBJ2-7; D perhaps matches TRBD1 (6 bases). This CDR3 comprises 15 residues. The germline gives CDR1 MNHEY, CDR2 SVGEGT. Trimming removed 9 bases at V and 1 base at J, with 19 bases between.

Notes on this clonotype: The CDR3 does not end in the conserved phenylalanine or tryptophan, so this is likely a read error. V usage is TRBV10-3 and J usage is TRBJ2-1, with D perhaps being TRBD1 or TRBD2 (5 bases each). The V and J ends lost 3 bases and 10 bases respectively, with 22 bases between them. Germline CDR1 ENHRY, CDR2 SYGVKD. The CDR3 spans 16 residues. CDR3 sequence: CAISESGTLRKGEQFL. CDR3 bases: TGTGCCATCAGTGAATCCGGGACCCTAAGGAAGGGGGAGCAGTTCTTA.

The chain links TRBV4-1 to TRBJ1-1; D ambiguous. V lost 3 bases and J lost 13, with 21 bases in between. This CDR3 comprises 14 residues. CDR1 and CDR2 from the germline V gene are MGHRA and YSYEKL. The CDR3 coding sequence is TGCGCCAGCAGCCACGAACAGACGGGTCTGGTAGTTTTCTTT. Translation gives CASSHEQTGLVVFF.

The chain uses TRBV7-3 and TRBJ1-1; D call uncertain. The V gene's germline CDR1 is SGHTA and CDR2 FQGTGA. Trimming shortened V by 2 bases and J by 4 bases, and 14 bases separated the two germline ends. CDR3 length equals 15 residues. CDR3 DNA sequence: TGTGCCAGCAGCTTAGGACCGGGAGTAGGCACTGAAGCTTTCTTT. It yields the protein CASSLGPGVGTEAFF.

This clonotype was seen repeatedly, ten times or more. The V and J genes are TRBV7-8 and TRBJ2-5, with TRBD1 matching 7 bases. This CDR3 has 14 residues. V dropped 5 bases and J dropped 1; count of bases not matched to a gene: 4. Germline-derived CDR1 and CDR2 are SGHVS and FQNEAQ. CDR3 loop: CASSIDRVQETQYF. The CDR3 coding sequence is TGTGCCAGCAGCATCGACAGGGTCCAAGAGACCCAGTACTTC.

The table lists this clonotype with a few counts. The chain carries TRBV2 and TRBJ2-7, with TRBD2 matching 9 bases. CDR3 size: 15 residues. Per germline, CDR1 SNHLY and CDR2 FYNNEI. The junction had 2 bases not matched to a gene; V was cut back by 0 bases and J by 2 bases. CDR3 sequence (DNA): TGTGCCAGCAGTGAAGCTAGCGGGGGTCCCTACGAGCAGTACTTC. Translation: CASSEASGGPYEQYF. Based on the CDR3 plus reference TRBV2 and TRBJ2-7, the full variable domain is EPEVTQTPSHQVTQMGQEVILRCVPISNHLYFYWYRQILGQKVEFLVSFYNNEISEKSEIFDDQFSVERPDGSNFTLKIRSTKLEDSAMYFCASSEASGGPYEQYFGPGTRLTVT.

This clonotype was seen ten or more times. The chain has TRBV7-8 and TRBJ2-3; 7 bases align to TRBD2. This CDR3 has 15 residues. Germline CDR1 and CDR2: SGHVS and FQNEAQ. The trim removed 3 bases at V and 2 bases at J, leaving 5 bases unmatched. CDR3 DNA: TGTGCCAGCAGCTTCTCCGGGACTAACACAGATACGCAGTATTTT. Translation: CASSFSGTNTDTQYF.